The TCR beta chain described here comes from a study of shared clonotypes between healthy human individuals (dated by TCRdb to between 2020 and 2021). Background on the whole study: Three men and a couple of women, aged 18 to 49 years, made up the cohort. Leukapheresis yielded between about 0.85 and 10 billion PBMCs per donor. To estimate repertoire size and how much clonotype sharing occurs between individuals, the study deeply sequenced the blood TCR repertoires of 5 or 6 healthy adults. To increase sequencing depth and limit assay-specific biases, different laboratories used diverse techniques to prepare libraries and sequence TCR repertoires. For each donor, CD4 naive and CD4 memory were each given three plates, CD8 naive was given two plates, and CD8 memory was given one plate. What the work shows at the level of the full study, not this receptor alone: Estimated clonotype richness was generally larger for naive than for memory subsets. Rarefaction of sorted-subset datasets indicated incomplete sequencing despite the large sequencing depth. Sampling was restricted to blood, and TCR repertoires in tissues likely differ from the TCR repertoires found in blood. Pairwise subsampling led to the expectation that sequencing depth would affect the degree of clonotype sharing among donors. Compared with non-shared clonotypes, clonotypes shared by all four sorted-subset donors had higher generation probabilities. The genetic and exposure-history diversity represented was limited by the small number of donors. Sharing across several donors was observed for about 4.8% of naive CD4, over 3% of naive CD8, 2% to 2.5% of memory CD4, and less than 0.45% of memory CD8 clonotypes.

TCR CDR3 regions were amplified from genomic DNA by multiplex PCR using the deep immunoSEQ assay. Extracted genomic DNA from each cell subset was distributed evenly across all wells of several immunoSEQ 96-well plates, and each plate was treated as a replicate. For sorted subsets, approximately 210 ng genomic DNA, equal to about 30,000 T cell genomes, was loaded into each replicate PCR. Purified libraries were quantified with a Qubit 3.0 fluorometer, sized on a Bioanalyzer 2100, and re-quantified with the KAPA Library Quantification kit. Every immunoSEQ 96-well plate was sequenced on a separate single-read 150-cycle Illumina NextSeq 550 flow cell. As for how the authors treated the data: Because the immunoSEQ output held only junctional sequences and lacked quality scores, the filtering could not match the filtering applied to full-length reads. Sequences were annotated with PyIR, a Python wrapper for IgBLAST v1.9, and V/J genes and CDR3 were assigned using IMGT germline references. Any read was removed if the V/J assignment was weak (E-value above 1e-6), the CDR3 was missing, or the read contained stop codons, out-of-frame junctions, or ambiguous translated residues. V3J clonotypes were defined by identical inferred V gene, J gene, and CDR3 amino acid sequence. To compute the percentage overlap between repertoires, the number of shared unique clonotypes was divided by the size of the smaller repertoire. RTK rarefaction, the Chao1 estimator, and Recon v2.1 estimates of unobserved clonotypes were used to assess repertoire richness. OLGA was used to compute generation probabilities for all TCRbeta clonotypes that the gDNA method yielded from a handful of donors. Drawn from immuneACCESS, this table holds only the in-frame rearrangements with V and J called that TCRdb kept. Clones are partly lost; checked studies trace under half to an unresolved V gene and leave the rest unexplained. V and J calls and clone size follow that table, whereas D and trimming were derived from the DNA. This sample has about 590,000 clones in its table, and just under 97% of those were observed once. The ten largest account for 0.085% to 0.11% of the sample.

Concerning this clone: This receptor's antigen is unknown. One base away there is no much larger clone; base qualities are not given.

The CDR3 has 15 amino acids, counting the end cysteine and phenylalanine. CDR3 DNA only is kept here, 45 bases in frame from base 1. V loses 0 bases, J loses 3 bases, and the germline ends lie 11 bases apart. The germline V gene (reference sequence) gives CDR1 as MNHNY and CDR2 as SVGAGI. CD8 naive samples were CD45RO-negative cells positively selected for CCR7, giving a CD45RA+CCR7+ population that excluded TemRA cells. Healthy HIV-negative adults with no recently reported acute infections or vaccinations were included as donors. Only Caucasian adults living in Nashville, Tennessee, USA were represented among the donors. Blood was obtained by leukapheresis, after which PBMCs were separated by Ficoll-Histopaque density gradient centrifugation and cryopreserved in liquid nitrogen vapor phase. Purity and quantity of every magnetically sorted T cell population were checked by analytical flow cytometry. Genomic DNA was isolated from each sorted fraction and quantified by UV absorbance on a Nanodrop 2000c.

This sequence was found in a woman between 25 and 40 years old in good health. Input material: naive CD8+ T cells sorted from blood. The sample's cell subset or site label is to be understood as: CD45RA+CCR7+. The sequence is built from TRBV6-6 and TRBJ1-2; the D segment could be TRBD1, given 6 matching bases. The CDR3 loop reads CASSYSAGVDYGYTF. Read as DNA, the sequence is TGTGCCAGCAGTTACTCTGCAGGGGTCGACTATGGCTACACCTTC.